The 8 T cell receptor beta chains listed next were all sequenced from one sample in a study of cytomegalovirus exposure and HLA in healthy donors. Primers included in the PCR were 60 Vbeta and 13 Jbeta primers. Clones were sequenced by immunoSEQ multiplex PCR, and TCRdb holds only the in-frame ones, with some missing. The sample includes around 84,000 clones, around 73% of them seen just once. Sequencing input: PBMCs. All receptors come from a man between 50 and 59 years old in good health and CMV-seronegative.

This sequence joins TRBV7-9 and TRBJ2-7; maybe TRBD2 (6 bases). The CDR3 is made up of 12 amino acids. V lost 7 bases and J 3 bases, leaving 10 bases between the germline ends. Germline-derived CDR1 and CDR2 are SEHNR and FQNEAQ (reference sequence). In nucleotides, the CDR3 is TGTGCCAGCACCGGGGGAATCTACGAGCAGTACTTC. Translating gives CASTGGIYEQYF.

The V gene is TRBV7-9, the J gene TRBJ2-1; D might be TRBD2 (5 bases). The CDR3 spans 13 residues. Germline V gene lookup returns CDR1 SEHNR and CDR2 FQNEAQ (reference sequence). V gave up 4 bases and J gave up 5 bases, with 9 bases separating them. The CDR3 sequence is CASSSKLDNEQFF. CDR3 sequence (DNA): TGTGCCAGCAGCTCAAAACTAGACAATGAGCAGTTCTTC. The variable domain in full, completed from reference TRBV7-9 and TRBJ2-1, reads DTGVSQNPRHKITKRGQNVTFRCDPISEHNRLYWYRQTLGQGPEFLTYFQNEAQLEKSRLLSDRFSAERPKGSFSTLEIQRTEQGDSAMYLCASSSKLDNEQFFGPGTRLTVL.

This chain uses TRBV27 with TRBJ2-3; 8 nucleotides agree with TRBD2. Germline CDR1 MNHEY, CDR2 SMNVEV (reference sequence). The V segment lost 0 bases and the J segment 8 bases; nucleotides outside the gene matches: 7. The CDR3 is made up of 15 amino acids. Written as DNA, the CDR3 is TGTGCCAGCAGTTTATCGGCCGGGGGGGTTGGTACGCAGTATTTT. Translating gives CASSLSAGGVGTQYF.

The CDR3 loop reads CASSPETGFNSPLHF. The CDR3 region has the DNA TGTGCCAGCAGCCCCGAGACAGGGTTTAATTCACCCCTCCACTTT. The chain links TRBV11-2 to TRBJ1-6; 7 bases map to TRBD1. Germline V lookup: CDR1 SGHAT, CDR2 FQNNGV. After removal of 5 bases from V and 6 bases from J, the junction contained 7 bases not matched to a gene. This CDR3 region has 15 residues.

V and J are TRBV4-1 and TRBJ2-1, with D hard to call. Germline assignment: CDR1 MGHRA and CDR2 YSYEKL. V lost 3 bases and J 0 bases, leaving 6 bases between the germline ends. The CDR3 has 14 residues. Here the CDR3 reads CASSQGDSYNEQFF. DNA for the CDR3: TGCGCCAGCAGCCAGGGCGACTCCTACAATGAGCAGTTCTTC.

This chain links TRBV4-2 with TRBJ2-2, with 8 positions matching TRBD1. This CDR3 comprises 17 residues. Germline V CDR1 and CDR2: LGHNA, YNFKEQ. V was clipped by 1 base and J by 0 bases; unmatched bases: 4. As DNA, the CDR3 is TGTGCCAGCAGCCAAGTGGGGACAGGCCCGAACACCGGGGAGCTGTTTTTT. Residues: CASSQVGTGPNTGELFF.

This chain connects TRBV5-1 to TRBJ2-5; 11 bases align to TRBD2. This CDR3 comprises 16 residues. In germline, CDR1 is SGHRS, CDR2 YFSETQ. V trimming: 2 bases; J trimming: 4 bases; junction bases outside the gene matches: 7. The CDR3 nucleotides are TGCGCCAGCAGCTTCAGTCAAACTAGCGGGGGAGAGACCCAGTACTTC. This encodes CASSFSQTSGGETQYF.

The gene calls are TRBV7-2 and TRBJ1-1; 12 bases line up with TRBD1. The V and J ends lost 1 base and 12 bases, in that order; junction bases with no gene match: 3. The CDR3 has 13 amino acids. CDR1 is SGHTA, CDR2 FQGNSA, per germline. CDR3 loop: CASSLGDRGRPFF. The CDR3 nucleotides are TGTGCCAGCAGCTTAGGGGACAGGGGGCGGCCTTTCTTT.